The clone carrying this TCR beta chain was counted a few times. These data originate in a study of cytomegalovirus exposure and HLA in healthy donors. Primers included in the PCR were 60 Vbeta and 13 Jbeta primers. Source study methods: The count from a later analysis was tens of millions of unique TCR beta chains, 9 million to 12 million of them shared. The data were produced by immunoSEQ multiplex PCR, yet TCRdb's version contains in-frame clones alone and is incomplete. From that table come the V and J calls and clone size; the DNA was used to work out D and trimming. Of 90,000 to 120,000 clones listed, around 10% are singletons. From germline, CDR1 is LGHNA and CDR2 YSLEER. The CDR3 has 16 amino acids. Deletions cut 0 bases from V and 1 base from J, with 10 bases between.

This receptor was identified in a man aged 35 to 55 in good health and CMV-seropositive. The V gene is TRBV4-3, the J gene TRBJ2-1; D is perhaps TRBD2 (5 bases). The sequenced sample consisted of PBMCs. Here the CDR3 reads CASSQEGLLSYNEQFF. The CDR3 DNA reads TGCGCCAGCAGCCAAGAAGGACTCCTGTCCTACAATGAGCAGTTCTTC.